Presented here are 14 T cell receptor beta chains from one specimen sequenced in a study of regulatory T cells. Overall study findings and caveats: Hydrophobic residues at CDR3 positions 6 and 7 were enriched in conventional CD4+ T cells of CD3G-deficient patients.

Their specific antigens are unknown. Amplification used 52 TRBV primers and 13 TRBJ primers. Sequenced by immunoSEQ multiplex PCR; TCRdb stores in-frame clones only, minus some. Altogether more than 15,000 clones are present, approximately 82% being singletons, with the ten largest covering around 8%. The sequenced material came from conventional CD4+ T cells sorted from blood. The receptor set was obtained from a person aged 25 to 40 with CD3G deficiency.

The chain has TRBV11-2 and TRBJ2-5; 7 positions agree with TRBD1. There are 16 residues in the CDR3. The trim removed 5 bases at V and 4 bases at J, leaving 13 bases unmatched. Germline CDR1 is SGHAT and CDR2 is FQNNGV. CDR3 region: CASSPKQGIEGETQYF. Here the CDR3 DNA reads TGTGCCAGCAGCCCTAAACAGGGGATAGAGGGAGAGACCCAGTACTTC.

The chain links TRBV19 to TRBJ1-1, with D perhaps matching TRBD1 (6 bases). Germline V CDR1 and CDR2: LNHDA, SQIVND (reference sequence). The CDR3 consists of 14 residues. V was pared by 6 bases and J by 7 bases, with 18 bases between. This chain's CDR3 is CASSTGRPGHEAFF. CDR3 in DNA: TGTGCCAGTAGCACTGGGAGACCGGGACATGAAGCTTTCTTT.

Note on this clone: Because the CDR3's place on the DNA is in doubt, the DNA is left out and the CDR3 is given as listed by TCRdb. The chain is built from TRBV6-6 and TRBJ2-7; no DNA check was done on the table's D call, TRBD2. Germline V gives CDR1 MNHNY, CDR2 SVGAGI (reference sequence). The CDR3 spans 13 amino acids, including both terminal residues. This CDR3 reads CASSSSVERGQYF.

The chain recombines TRBV28 with TRBJ1-2; D unclear. The CDR3 consists of 15 residues. V was trimmed by 2 bases and J by 5 bases, leaving 15 bases between them. Germline CDR1 is MDHEN and CDR2 is SYDVKM. The CDR3 loop reads CASSLAAAHFYGYTF. In DNA, the CDR3 is TGTGCCAGCAGTTTAGCGGCAGCTCACTTTTATGGCTACACCTTC.

The rearrangement uses TRBV28 and TRBJ2-6; possible D gene TRBD1, 5 bases. The V gene's germline CDR1 is MDHEN and CDR2 SYDVKM. The CDR3 spans 15 residues. V lost 4 bases to trimming and J lost 5 bases, with 12 bases between them. CDR3 nucleotides: TGTGCCAGCAGTTCCTCCAGGGCTAGGGCCAACGTCCTGACTTTC. Its translation is CASSSSRARANVLTF.

The V gene is TRBV7-9, the J gene TRBJ2-5; 7 bases agree with TRBD2. Unmatched junction bases numbered 7, after V lost 5 bases and J lost 7 bases. CDR3 length equals 13 residues. In germline, CDR1 is SEHNR, CDR2 FQNEAQ (reference sequence). The CDR3 bases are TGTGCCAGCAGCGAGCAGACTAGCCCGACCCAGTACTTC. Its protein product is CASSEQTSPTQYF.

This clone was picked up one time. The chain couples TRBV7-8 to TRBJ2-5; a weak D match, TRBD1 (5 bases). The J call is in doubt because the DNA end fits TRBJ2-7 better. This CDR3 is 13 amino acids long. Germline CDR1 is SGHVS and CDR2 is FQNEAQ. CDR3 sequence reads: CASSRTPTYEQYF. DNA for the CDR3: TGTGCCAGCAGCCGGACACCCACCTACGAGCAGTACTTC.

The rearrangement joins TRBV10-3 to TRBJ2-2, with 7 bases lining up with TRBD2. Germline CDR1 ENHRY, CDR2 SYGVKD. The junction had 7 bases not matched to a gene; V was cut back by 11 bases and J by 4 bases. The CDR3 spans 13 residues. The CDR3: CASSGGPTGELFF. The CDR3 DNA reads as TGTGCCTCCTCGGGAGGCCCCACCGGGGAGCTGTTTTTT.

The chain has TRBV10-3 and TRBJ2-4; unclear D gene. Germline-derived CDR1 and CDR2 are ENHRY and SYGVKD. Deletions cut 5 bases from V and 3 bases from J, with 17 bases between. This CDR3 has 16 amino acids. The CDR3 region is CAISIGPVDGKNIQYF. The CDR3 bases are TGTGCCATCAGTATTGGGCCCGTGGACGGCAAAAACATTCAGTACTTC.

The V and J genes are TRBV19 and TRBJ1-1; D is perhaps TRBD1 (6 bases). Trimming cost V 3 bases and J 2 bases, with 16 bases left between them. This CDR3 spans 16 amino acids. Germline CDR1 LNHDA, CDR2 SQIVND (reference sequence). CDR3 loop: CASSILSVQGNTEAFF. CDR3 sequence (DNA): TGTGCCAGTAGTATTCTTTCAGTACAGGGAAACACTGAAGCTTTCTTT.

This chain uses TRBV28 with TRBJ1-1; D unresolved. Germline values: CDR1 MDHEN, CDR2 SYDVKM. The V end was cut by 10 bases, the J end by 5 bases, with 14 bases between. The CDR3 consists of 12 residues. The CDR3 here is CATGLRGTEAFF. The CDR3 DNA reads as TGTGCCACTGGATTAAGAGGAACTGAAGCTTTCTTT. The entire variable domain, with the rest obtained from reference TRBV28 and TRBJ1-1, is as follows: DVKVTQSSRYLVKRTGEKVFLECVQDMDHENMFWYRQDPGLGLRLIYFSYDVKMKEKGDIPEGYSVSREKKERFSLILESASTNQTSMYLCATGLRGTEAFFGQGTRLTVV.

J is TRBJ2-6 and V is TRBV4-1; TRBD1 agrees at 9 bases. The CDR3 contains 16 residues. The germline gives CDR1 MGHRA, CDR2 YSYEKL. V was pared by 4 bases and J by 0 bases, with 1 base of the junction left unmatched. Here the CDR3 reads CASSRDRASGANVLTF. In nucleotides, the CDR3 is TGCGCCAGCAGCCGGGACAGGGCCTCTGGGGCCAACGTCCTGACTTTC.

The chain has TRBV5-1 and TRBJ1-1; 7 bases are a match to TRBD1. The CDR3 sequence is 14 residues long. V was clipped by 5 bases and J by 4 bases; unmatched bases: 8. CDR1 is SGHRS and CDR2 is YFSETQ in the germline V gene. The CDR3 sequence: CASRRTGDSTEAFF. In DNA, the CDR3 is TGCGCCAGCAGACGAACAGGGGACTCCACTGAAGCTTTCTTT. Looking up the rest from reference TRBV5-1 and TRBJ1-1 gives the full variable domain: KAGVTQTPRYLIKTRGQQVTLSCSPISGHRSVSWYQQTPGQGLQFLFEYFSETQRNKGNFPGRFSGRQFSNSRSEMNVSTLELGDSALYLCASRRTGDSTEAFFGQGTRLTVV.

This chain joins TRBV6-5 and TRBJ2-2; D is possibly TRBD1 or TRBD2 (5 bases each). The CDR3 contains 14 residues. V was clipped by 6 bases and J by 7 bases, with 15 bases between them. Germline CDR1 is MNHEY and CDR2 is SVGAGI. The CDR3 here is CASSSNRGVGELFF. As DNA, the CDR3 is TGTGCCAGCAGCTCGAACCGAGGGGTCGGGGAGCTGTTTTTT.